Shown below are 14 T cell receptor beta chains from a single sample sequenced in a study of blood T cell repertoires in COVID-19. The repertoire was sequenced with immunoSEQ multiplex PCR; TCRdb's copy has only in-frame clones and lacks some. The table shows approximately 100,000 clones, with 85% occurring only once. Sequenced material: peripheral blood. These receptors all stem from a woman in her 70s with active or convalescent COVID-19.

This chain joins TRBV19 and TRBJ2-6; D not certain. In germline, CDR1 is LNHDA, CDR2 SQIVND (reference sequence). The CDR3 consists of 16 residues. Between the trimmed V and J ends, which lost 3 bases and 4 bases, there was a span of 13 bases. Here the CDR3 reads CASSIGGNGGANVLTF. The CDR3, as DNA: TGTGCCAGTAGTATTGGCGGTAACGGAGGGGCCAACGTCCTGACTTTC. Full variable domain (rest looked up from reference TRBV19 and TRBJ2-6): DGGITQSPKYLFRKEGQNVTLSCEQNLNHDAMYWYRQDPGQGLRLIYYSQIVNDFQKGDIAEGYSVSREKKESFPLTVTSAQKNPTAFYLCASSIGGNGGANVLTFGAGSRLTVL.

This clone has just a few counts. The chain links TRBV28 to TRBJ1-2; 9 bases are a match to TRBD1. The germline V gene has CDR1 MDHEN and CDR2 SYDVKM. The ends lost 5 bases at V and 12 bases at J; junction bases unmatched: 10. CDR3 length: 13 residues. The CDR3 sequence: CASSPTGGRPHTF. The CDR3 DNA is TGTGCCAGCAGTCCTACAGGGGGCCGGCCGCACACCTTC.

The DNA of the CDR3 is TGCGCCAGCGCCCAGGGGGGAGCCGAGACCCAGTACTTC. Translation gives CASAQGGAETQYF. The chain uses TRBV5-1 and TRBJ2-5, with D possibly being TRBD1 (7 bases). In germline, CDR1 is SGHRS, CDR2 YFSETQ. Trimming stripped 7 bases from V and 5 bases from J, with 15 bases between. This CDR3 comprises 13 residues.

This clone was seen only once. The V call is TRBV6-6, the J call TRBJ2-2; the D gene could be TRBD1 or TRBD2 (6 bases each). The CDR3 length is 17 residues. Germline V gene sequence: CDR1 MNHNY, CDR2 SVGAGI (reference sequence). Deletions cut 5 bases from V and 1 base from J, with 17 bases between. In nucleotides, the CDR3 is TGTGCCAGCAGTCAGGGGAGGCTAGTGGAGAACACCGGGGAGCTGTTTTTT. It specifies CASSQGRLVENTGELFF.

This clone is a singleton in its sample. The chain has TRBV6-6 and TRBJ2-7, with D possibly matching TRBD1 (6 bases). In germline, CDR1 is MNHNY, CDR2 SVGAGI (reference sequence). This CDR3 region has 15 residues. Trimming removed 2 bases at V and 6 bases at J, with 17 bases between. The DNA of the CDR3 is TGTGCCAGCAGTTACGGGAGACAGGCCTCTGGCGAGCAGTACTTC. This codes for CASSYGRQASGEQYF.

The chain's CDR3 is CASILQGMNTEAFF. In nucleotides, the CDR3 is TGTGCCAGTATCCTACAGGGGATGAACACTGAAGCTTTCTTT. The genes are TRBV19 and TRBJ1-1, with TRBD1 matching over 7 bases. The ends lost 7 bases at V and 0 bases at J; junction bases unmatched: 5. The CDR3 runs to 14 residues. CDR1 LNHDA and CDR2 SQIVND come from the germline V gene (reference sequence).

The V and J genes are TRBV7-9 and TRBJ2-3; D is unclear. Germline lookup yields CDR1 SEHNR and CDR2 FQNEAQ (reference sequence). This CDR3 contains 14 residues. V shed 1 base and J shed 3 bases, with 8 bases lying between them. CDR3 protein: CASSLGLETDTQYF. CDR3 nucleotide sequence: TGTGCCAGCAGCTTAGGCCTGGAGACAGATACGCAGTATTTT.

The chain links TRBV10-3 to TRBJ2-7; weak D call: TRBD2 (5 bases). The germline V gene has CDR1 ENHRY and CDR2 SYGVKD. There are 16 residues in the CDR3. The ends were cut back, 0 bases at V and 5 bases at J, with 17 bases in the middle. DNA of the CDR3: TGTGCCATCAGTGAGTCGGTGACCGACTACTACAACGAGCAGTACTTC. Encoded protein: CAISESVTDYYNEQYF.

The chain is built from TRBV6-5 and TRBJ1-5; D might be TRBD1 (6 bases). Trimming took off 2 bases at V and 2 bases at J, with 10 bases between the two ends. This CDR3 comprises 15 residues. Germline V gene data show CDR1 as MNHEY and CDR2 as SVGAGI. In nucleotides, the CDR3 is TGTGCCAGCAGTTACCGGGGGGGCGGCAATCAGCCCCAGCATTTT. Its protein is CASSYRGGGNQPQHF.

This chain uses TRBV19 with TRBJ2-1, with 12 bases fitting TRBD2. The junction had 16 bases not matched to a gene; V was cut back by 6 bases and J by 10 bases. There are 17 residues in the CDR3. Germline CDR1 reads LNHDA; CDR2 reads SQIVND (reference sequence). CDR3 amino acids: CASSRKGRLAGVREQFF. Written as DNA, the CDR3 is TGTGCCAGTAGCCGAAAAGGCCGACTAGCGGGAGTAAGAGAGCAGTTCTTC. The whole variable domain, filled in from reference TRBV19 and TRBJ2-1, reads DGGITQSPKYLFRKEGQNVTLSCEQNLNHDAMYWYRQDPGQGLRLIYYSQIVNDFQKGDIAEGYSVSREKKESFPLTVTSAQKNPTAFYLCASSRKGRLAGVREQFFGPGTRLTVL.

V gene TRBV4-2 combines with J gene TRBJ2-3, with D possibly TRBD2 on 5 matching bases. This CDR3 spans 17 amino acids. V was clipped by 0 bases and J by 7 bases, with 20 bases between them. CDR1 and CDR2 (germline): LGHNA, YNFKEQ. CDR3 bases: TGTGCCAGCAGCCAAGATAGTTCTACGTGGTCCGGGAATACGCAGTATTTT. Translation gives CASSQDSSTWSGNTQYF.

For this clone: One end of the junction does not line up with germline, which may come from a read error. In DNA form, the CDR3 reads TGTGCCAGCAGTACACAGGACGGTGGCTACACCTTC. It specifies CASSTQDGGYTF. The genes are TRBV10-3 and TRBJ1-2; possible D gene TRBD1, 5 bases. In germline, CDR1 is ENHRY, CDR2 SYGVKD. The CDR3 runs 12 residues.

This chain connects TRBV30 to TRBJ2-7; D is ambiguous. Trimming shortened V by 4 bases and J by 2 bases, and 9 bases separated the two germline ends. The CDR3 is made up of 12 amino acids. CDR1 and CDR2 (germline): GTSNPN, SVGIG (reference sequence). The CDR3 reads CAWISETYEQYF. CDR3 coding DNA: TGTGCCTGGATAAGCGAAACCTACGAGCAGTACTTC. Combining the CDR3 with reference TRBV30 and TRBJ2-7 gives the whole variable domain SQTIHQWPATLVQPVGSPLSLECTVEGTSNPNLYWYRQAAGRGLQLLFYSVGIGQISSEVPQNLSASRPQDRQFILSSKKLLLSDSGFYLCAWISETYEQYFGPGTRLTVT.

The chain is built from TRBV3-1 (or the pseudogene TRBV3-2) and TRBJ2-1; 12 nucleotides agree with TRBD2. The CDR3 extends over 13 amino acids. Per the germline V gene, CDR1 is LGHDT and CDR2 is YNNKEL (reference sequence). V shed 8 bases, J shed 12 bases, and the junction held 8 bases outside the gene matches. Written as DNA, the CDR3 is TGTGCCAGCTCCGAGACTAGCGGGGGATGGCAGTTCTTC. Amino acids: CASSETSGGWQFF.